Described below is a single T cell receptor (beta chain) sequence and its context. This receptor's antigen is unknown. Qualities for individual bases were not recorded, and no much larger clone is one base off. This specimen comes from a study of blood T cell repertoires in COVID-19 (dated by TCRdb to the early 2020s). With regard to the full study: The collaborator samples originated in the United States, Italy and Spain and spanned the acute and convalescent phases of COVID-19. The material from the prospective study consisted of cDNA or gDNA derived from T cells, B-cell-depleted T cells, or PBMCs. Subjects who had been exposed to COVID-19, were actively infected with it, or had recovered from it provided the deeply sampled blood TCRbeta repertoires that made up the dataset. The repertoires were made available in a free public database intended to serve as a resource for research on the immune response to SARS-CoV-2. The samples were drawn from two sources: the first 160 participants of the ongoing ImmuneRACE study, and over 1,000 subjects contributed by 6 global collaborators. Sample metadata almost always included a de-identified subject ID, COVID-19 status, age in years and sex. Where available, HLA class I and class II types were taken from metadata supplied by the sample provider and were not determined by assay-based typing.

One collaborating source in Seattle enrolled patients during active infection and followed them longitudinally through the course of disease. Collaborating institutions collected whole blood in K2EDTA tubes following their own protocols. For TCRbeta analysis, collaborator samples were shipped as frozen whole blood, as isolated PBMCs, or as DNA extracted from either sample type. The germline V gene supplies CDR1 SGDLS and CDR2 YYNGEE. Germline trimming amounts to 6 bases on V and 0 bases on J, with 5 as the count of junction bases outside the gene matches. The CDR3 measures 15 amino acids from cysteine to phenylalanine. Here the CDR3 DNA is all that survives: 45 bases in frame from base 1. The immunoSEQ Assay, a bias-controlled multiplex PCR, was used to amplify TCRbeta CDR3 regions from genomic DNA. The authors processed their data as follows. Nucleated cell counts per sample were estimated from amplification of reference gene primers within the assay. Sequence reads were collapsed and filtered to measure the absolute abundance of every unique TCRbeta CDR3 rearrangement. For each sample, productive Simpson clonality was calculated as the square root of Simpson's diversity index over productive rearrangements. TCRdb carries this immuneACCESS record with in-frame sequences only. Its versions omit some clonotypes, under half of them owing to an unresolved V gene in the studies checked, with the rest unexplained. The D gene and trimming were derived from the DNA, and the V and J assignments and clone size from that table. The sample has approximately 330,000 clones on record, 85% to 90% of them singletons. 1% of the sample rests with the top ten.

General findings and caveats noted by the study authors: The quantity of clinical and demographic metadata differed by source and by participant and was supplied without curation.

The receptor's source is a woman in her 40s with COVID-19, enrolled during active disease. Source material: peripheral blood. The chain uses TRBV9 and TRBJ2-3; 9 bases in the junction line up with TRBD2. The CDR3 corresponds to CASTLRGGSTDTQYF. The DNA sequence follows: TGTGCCAGCACCCTGCGGGGGGGTAGCACAGATACGCAGTATTTT.